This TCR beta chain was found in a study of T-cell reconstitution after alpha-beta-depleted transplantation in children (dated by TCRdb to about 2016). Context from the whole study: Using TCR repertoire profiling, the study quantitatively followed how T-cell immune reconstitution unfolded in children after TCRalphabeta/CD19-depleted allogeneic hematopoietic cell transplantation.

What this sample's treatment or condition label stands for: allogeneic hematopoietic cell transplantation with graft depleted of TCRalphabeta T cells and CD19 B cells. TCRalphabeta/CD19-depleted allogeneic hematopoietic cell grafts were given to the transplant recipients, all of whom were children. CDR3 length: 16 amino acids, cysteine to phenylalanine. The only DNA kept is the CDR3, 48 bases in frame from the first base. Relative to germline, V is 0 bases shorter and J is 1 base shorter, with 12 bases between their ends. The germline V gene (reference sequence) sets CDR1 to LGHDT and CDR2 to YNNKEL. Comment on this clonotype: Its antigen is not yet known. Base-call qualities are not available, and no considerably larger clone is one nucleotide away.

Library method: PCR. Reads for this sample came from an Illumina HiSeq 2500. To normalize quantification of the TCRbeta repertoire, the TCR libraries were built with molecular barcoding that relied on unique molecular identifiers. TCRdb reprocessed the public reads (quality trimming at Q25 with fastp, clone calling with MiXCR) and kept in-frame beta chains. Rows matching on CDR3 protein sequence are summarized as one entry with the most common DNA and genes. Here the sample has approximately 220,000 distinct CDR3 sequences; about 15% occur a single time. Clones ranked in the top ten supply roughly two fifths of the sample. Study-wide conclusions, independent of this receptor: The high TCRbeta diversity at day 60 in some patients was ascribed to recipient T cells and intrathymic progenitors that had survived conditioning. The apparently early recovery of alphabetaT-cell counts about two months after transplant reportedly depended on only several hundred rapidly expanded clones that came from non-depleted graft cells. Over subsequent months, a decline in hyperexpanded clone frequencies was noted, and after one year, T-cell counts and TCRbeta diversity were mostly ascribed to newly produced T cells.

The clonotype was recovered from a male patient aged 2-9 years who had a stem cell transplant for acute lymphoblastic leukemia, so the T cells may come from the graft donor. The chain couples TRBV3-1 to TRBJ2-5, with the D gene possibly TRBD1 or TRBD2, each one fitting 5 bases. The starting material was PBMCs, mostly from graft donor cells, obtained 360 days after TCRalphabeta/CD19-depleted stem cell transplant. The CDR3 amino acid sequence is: CASSQDRGGTQETQYF. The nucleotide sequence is TGTGCCAGCAGCCAAGATCGGGGCGGAACCCAAGAGACCCAGTACTTC.